This is a list of T cell receptor beta chains from one sample in a study of blood T cell repertoires in COVID-19. Assay: immunoSEQ multiplex PCR; the TCRdb copy retains only in-frame clones and omits some. The sample lists more than 65,000 clones, roughly four fifths occurring once. Sequenced material: peripheral blood. Receptor source: a human donor in a cohort sampled during active COVID-19. The CDR3 runs from the conserved cysteine through the conserved F or W. A D gene is named only where the DNA matches it firmly. Not every row has a clone size; where given, it reads once, few, many or a size class.

clone_size j_call d_call cdr3_length v_call cdr3_aa cdr3_nt
once TRBJ1-1 NA 15 TRBV7-9 CASSPFQGLNGEAFF TGTGCCAGCAGCCCTTTCCAGGGTTTAAATGGTGAAGCTTTCTTT
NA TRBJ1-2 NA 14 TRBV5-1 CASSTGQSSYGYTF TGCGCCAGCAGCACCGGACAGAGCTCTTATGGCTACACCTTC
NA TRBJ1-1 TRBD1 14 TRBV5-6 CASSWGQLNTEAFF TGTGCCAGCAGCTGGGGACAGCTGAACACTGAAGCTTTCTTT
NA TRBJ1-5 NA 14 TRBV3-1/TRBV3-2 CASSRGYSNQPQHF TGTGCCAGCAGCCGCGGGTATAGCAATCAGCCCCAGCATTTT
NA TRBJ2-2 TRBD1 15 TRBV2 CASSTGQSNTGELFF TGTGCCAGCAGTACGGGACAGTCGAACACCGGGGAGCTGTTTTTT
NA TRBJ2-2 NA 17 TRBV7-2 CASSLSPTGLGGRELFF TGTGCCAGCAGCTTATCCCCGACAGGCCTTGGGGGTAGGGAGCTGTTTTTT
few TRBJ1-2 NA 14 TRBV4-1 CASNRPGSYYGYTF TGCGCCAGCAACCGACCAGGGTCTTACTATGGCTACACCTTC
NA TRBJ1-6 NA 14 TRBV20-1 CSASKAVGYSPLHF TGCAGTGCTAGTAAGGCGGTCGGGTATTCACCCCTCCACTTT
NA TRBJ2-7 NA 14 TRBV18 CASSPVAGSYEQYF TGTGCCAGCTCACCGGTGGCAGGTTCCTACGAGCAGTACTTC
NA TRBJ2-7 NA 12 TRBV19 CASSRGGYEQYF TGTGCCAGTAGTCGAGGAGGCTACGAGCAGTACTTC
NA TRBJ2-2 TRBD1 14 TRBV4-2 CASSRGTGIGELFF TGTGCCAGCAGCCGAGGGACAGGGATCGGGGAGCTGTTTTTT
NA TRBJ2-7 NA 15 TRBV11-2 CASSLAGDTNYEQYF TGTGCCAGCAGCTTAGCTGGGGACACCAATTACGAGCAGTACTTC
NA TRBJ1-6 TRBD1 15 TRBV7-9 CASSLSGTGNSPLHF TGTGCCAGCAGCTTGTCAGGGACAGGAAATTCACCCCTCCACTTT
NA TRBJ1-1 NA 13 TRBV19 CASSTGGNTEAFF TGTGCCAGTAGTACCGGGGGGAACACTGAAGCTTTCTTT
NA TRBJ1-5 NA 16 TRBV15 CATSEAGVGINQPQHF TGTGCCACCAGCGAAGCAGGGGTGGGGATCAATCAGCCCCAGCATTTT
NA TRBJ2-5 NA 15 TRBV25-1 CASSLRVSPGETQYF TGTGCCAGCAGTCTCCGAGTTAGCCCGGGGGAGACCCAGTACTTC
NA TRBJ1-2 NA 14 TRBV4-1 CASSQDARTYGYTF TGCGCCAGCAGCCAAGATGCCCGGACTTATGGCTACACCTTC
NA TRBJ1-4 NA 14 TRBV11-2 CASSTDRRGGKLFF TGTGCCAGCAGCACGGACCGGCGGGGGGGAAAACTGTTTTTT
once TRBJ1-3 NA 16 TRBV6-1 CASSESGGWSGNTIYF TGTGCCAGCAGTGAAAGCGGGGGGTGGTCTGGAAACACCATATATTTT
NA TRBJ1-5 NA 15 TRBV5-5 CASSLLAGIGQPQHF TGTGCCAGCAGCTTGTTGGCGGGGATTGGACAGCCCCAGCATTTT
NA TRBJ2-5 NA 15 TRBV4-1 CASSQDELSKETQYF TGCGCCAGCAGCCAAGATGAACTCTCGAAAGAGACCCAGTACTTC
NA TRBJ1-1 NA 12 TRBV3-1/TRBV3-2 CASRTGATEAFF TGTGCCAGCAGGACGGGAGCCACTGAAGCTTTCTTT
few TRBJ1-5 TRBD1 14 TRBV6-5 CASSQGQINQPQHF TGTGCCAGCAGCCAGGGACAGATTAATCAGCCCCAGCATTTT
NA TRBJ2-7 TRBD2 15 TRBV7-2 CASSLGGGGPRGQYF TGTGCCAGCAGCTTAGGCGGGGGGGGCCCCCGCGGGCAGTACTTC
NA TRBJ2-7 TRBD2 16 TRBV19 CASSPWTSGGSYEQYF TGTGCCAGTAGTCCCTGGACTAGCGGGGGTTCCTACGAGCAGTACTTC
NA TRBJ1-2 NA 14 TRBV5-4 CASSLDSSNYGYTF TGTGCCAGCAGCTTGGACAGTTCTAACTATGGCTACACCTTC
once TRBJ2-7 NA 15 TRBV3-1/TRBV3-2 CASSHATTPVYEQYF TGTGCCAGCAGCCACGCCACTACCCCCGTCTACGAGCAGTACTTC
NA TRBJ1-1 TRBD1 16 TRBV4-3 CASSQDSDRLHTEAFF TGCGCCAGCAGCCAAGATTCGGACAGGCTGCACACTGAAGCTTTCTTT
NA TRBJ2-7 TRBD1 16 TRBV30 CAWRGPTRDRGYEQYF TGTGCCTGGAGAGGTCCAACCCGGGACAGGGGCTACGAGCAGTACTTC
NA TRBJ2-7 TRBD1 13 TRBV19 CASSSYRGSEQYF TGTGCCAGTAGTTCTTACAGGGGGTCCGAGCAGTACTTC
NA TRBJ1-6 NA 12 TRBV27 CASRQGNSPLHF TGTGCCAGCAGGCAGGGGAATTCACCCCTCCACTTT
NA TRBJ1-4 TRBD1 14 TRBV19 CASHPGQYNEKLFF TGTGCCAGTCACCCGGGACAGTATAATGAAAAACTGTTTTTT
few TRBJ2-7 TRBD1 14 TRBV27 CASSLDRGRNEQYF TGTGCCAGCAGCCTGGACAGGGGGCGAAACGAGCAGTACTTC
NA TRBJ1-2 NA 16 TRBV21-1 CASNDGGTGMYYGYTF TGTGCCAGCAACGACGGAGGGACAGGGATGTACTATGGCTACACCTTC
NA TRBJ2-7 TRBD1 13 TRBV27 CASRGTGIYEQYF TGTGCCAGCCGAGGGACAGGGATCTACGAGCAGTACTTC
NA TRBJ2-5 NA 12 TRBV6-5 CASSPIRETQYF TGTGCCAGCAGTCCGATACGGGAGACCCAGTACTTC
NA TRBJ1-6 TRBD1 14 TRBV6-5 CASRDRGASSPLHF TGTGCCAGCCGGGACAGGGGAGCCTCGTCACCCCTCCACTTT
NA TRBJ2-7 TRBD2 17 TRBV4-3 CASSQVATGLGSYEQYF TGCGCCAGCAGCCAAGTCGCGACGGGACTAGGTTCCTACGAGCAGTACTTC
NA TRBJ2-5 NA 14 TRBV5-1 CASKEHMQKETQYF TGCGCCAGCAAGGAGCACATGCAGAAAGAGACCCAGTACTTC
NA TRBJ2-7 NA 15 TRBV3-1/TRBV3-2 CASSQEPSATYEQYF TGTGCCAGCAGCCAAGAACCTAGCGCCACCTACGAGCAGTACTTC
NA TRBJ1-4 TRBD1 14 TRBV5-1 CASSVDRVREKLFF TGCGCCAGCAGCGTGGACAGGGTACGTGAAAAACTGTTTTTT
NA TRBJ1-2 NA 15 TRBV6-5 CASSYSARLNYGYTF TGTGCCAGCAGTTACTCGGCCCGTCTCAACTATGGCTACACCTTC
once TRBJ2-5 NA 14 TRBV5-1 CASSEGGQQETQYF TGCGCCAGCAGCGAGGGTGGACAGCAAGAGACCCAGTACTTC
NA TRBJ2-1 TRBD2 16 TRBV7-9 CASSGRGDWSGNEQFF TGTGCCAGCAGCGGCCGGGGGGATTGGAGCGGGAATGAGCAGTTCTTC
NA TRBJ2-7 TRBD1 14 TRBV7-9 CASSSGTGTYEQYF TGTGCCAGCAGCTCCGGGACAGGGACCTACGAGCAGTACTTC
NA TRBJ1-4 TRBD1 16 TRBV6-6 CASRSNRGGGNEKLFF TGTGCCAGCAGGTCAAACAGGGGCGGGGGGAATGAAAAACTGTTTTTT
NA TRBJ2-7 TRBD1 14 TRBV18 CASSEDRAPYEQYF TGTGCCAGCTCAGAGGACAGGGCGCCCTACGAGCAGTACTTC
NA TRBJ1-3 NA 12 TRBV5-6 CASSLRGNTIYF TGTGCCAGCAGCTTGAGGGGGAACACCATATATTTT